This T cell receptor beta chain derives from a study of PD-L1 blockade in urothelial cancer. About the research overall: Blood analyses occurred 3 weeks (second dose) and 6 weeks post treatment start.

Patients were living with locally advanced or metastatic urothelial carcinoma. Each patient gave between 1 and 8 samples of peripheral blood mononuclear cells, which were collected pretreatment and during treatment. The method was immunoSEQ multiplex PCR; TCRdb's version includes in-frame clones alone and lacks a portion of them. The repertoire consists of more than 45,000 clones, with about 91% occurring once and the leading ten covering about 4%. The germline gives CDR1 MNHEY, CDR2 SVGAGI. V lost 6 bases and J lost 8, with 19 bases in between. The CDR3 contains 14 residues. This chain connects TRBV6-5 to TRBJ1-2; D unclear. The material was PBMCs, obtained around atezolizumab (anti-PD-L1) treatment. This TCR derives from an elderly man with urothelial cancer. Here the CDR3 DNA reads TGTGCCAGCAGCCCAGACGAAGCCCGGCGGGGCTACACCTTC. As protein: CASSPDEARRGYTF.